Listed below are T cell receptor beta chains from one sample, sequenced in a study of CD8 T cells in ankylosing spondylitis. Using its own MiXCR run on the 5' RACE reads, TCRdb lists one record per CDR3 protein. The sample yields 670,000 or so distinct CDR3 sequences, under 20% seen once. The sequenced sample consisted of blood, either unsorted or a sorted T cell fraction (not recorded which). These receptors all come from a male donor with ankylosing spondylitis. The CDR3 runs from the conserved cysteine through the conserved F or W. D genes are given only for firm matches. For some rows the clone size is stated as once, few or many, or as a class when expanded; others skip it.

cdr3_nt cdr3_aa v_call cdr3_length j_call d_call clone_size
TGTGCCATCAGTGAGTCCGGGGCAACCTCCTACGAGCAGTACTTC CAISESGATSYEQYF TRBV10-3 15 TRBJ2-7 . few
TGTGCCAGCAGTTCAACCTCGCTAGCGGGGGGGCTTGAAGGAGAGACCCAGTACTTC CASSSTSLAGGLEGETQYF TRBV27 19 TRBJ2-5 TRBD2 .
TGCAGTGCTAGAGCCCGGACTAGCACCGGGGAGCTGTTTTTT CSARARTSTGELFF TRBV20-1 14 TRBJ2-2 TRBD2 few
TGCAGTGCCCTTCTCCGAACAGGGACTAGCACAGATACGCAGTATTTT CSALLRTGTSTDTQYF TRBV20-1 16 TRBJ2-3 . .
TGTGCCAGCAGCCTAGGTGGGATCGACTATGGCTACACCTTC CASSLGGIDYGYTF TRBV3-1 14 TRBJ1-2 . .
TGTGCCAGCAGCCAAGCCCTGGGGACAGGCTCCTACGAGCAGTACTTC CASSQALGTGSYEQYF TRBV3-1 16 TRBJ2-7 TRBD1 few
TGTGCCAGCAGTGATCTAGATACGCAGTATTTT CASSDLDTQYF TRBV25-1 11 TRBJ2-3 . few
TGTGCCAGCAGCCAAGAGGGTACTGGAAACACCATATATTTT CASSQEGTGNTIYF TRBV4-2 14 TRBJ1-3 . .
TGTGCCAGCAGTTTATCCCCTCAGAGCTCCTACAATGAGCAGTTCTTC CASSLSPQSSYNEQFF TRBV28 16 TRBJ2-1 . .
TGTGCCAGCAGTTCCCAACTAGACAAGTGGGAGACCCAGTACTTC CASSSQLDKWETQYF TRBV27 15 TRBJ2-5 . few
TGCGCCAGCAGCAACCGGGACACAATGTACCAAGAGACCCAGTACTTC CASSNRDTMYQETQYF TRBV5-1 16 TRBJ2-5 . .
TGCGCCAGCAGCCAAGATTCCGGGGTCTCCTACAATGAGCAGTTCTTC CASSQDSGVSYNEQFF TRBV4-3 16 TRBJ2-1 . few
TGTGCCAGCACTAATTTGAGCGGGAGGGGTCGGAATGAGCAGTTCTTC CASTNLSGRGRNEQFF TRBV27 16 TRBJ2-1 TRBD2 .
TGTGCCAGCAGCAGACAGGAGGGCTCCTACAATGAGCAGTTCTTC CASSRQEGSYNEQFF TRBV27 15 TRBJ2-1 . few
TGTGCCACCAGCGCCGGTGGGACTAGCGGGAGTTGGGCAGATACGCAGTATTTT CATSAGGTSGSWADTQYF TRBV24-1 18 TRBJ2-3 TRBD2 .
TGTGCCAGCAGCCAAGGTGGCGGGAGTTCCAAAAACATTCAGTACTTC CASSQGGGSSKNIQYF TRBV3-1 16 TRBJ2-4 TRBD2 .
TGCGCCAGCAGCTTGGCACCTAGCGGGGGGGCCCATGAGCAGTTCTTC CASSLAPSGGAHEQFF TRBV5-1 16 TRBJ2-1 TRBD2 .
TGTGCCAGCAGTGAAGCACTAGCGGGTTTAGCAGATACGCAGTATTTT CASSEALAGLADTQYF TRBV2 16 TRBJ2-3 TRBD2 .
TGTGCCAGCAGTTCCGGGACTAGCGGGGGGGGACGCAAAATCTACGAGCAGTACTTC CASSSGTSGGGRKIYEQYF TRBV28 19 TRBJ2-7 TRBD2 .
TGCAGTGCTAGAGATACCAATGAGCAGTTCTTC CSARDTNEQFF TRBV20-1 11 TRBJ2-1 . .
TGTGCCAGCAGCGTATCCGGACCGACAGGGGTGATCGGTACTGAAGCTTTCTTT CASSVSGPTGVIGTEAFF TRBV6-1 18 TRBJ1-1 TRBD1 .
TGTGCCAGCAGCTTAGCCAGGAGCTCCTACGAGCAGTACTTC CASSLARSSYEQYF TRBV7-9 14 TRBJ2-7 . .
TGTGCCAGCAGCTACCCCGGACAGTACAATGAGCAGTTCTTC CASSYPGQYNEQFF TRBV7-3 14 TRBJ2-1 . .
TGCGCCAGCAGCGTGGGACTTGGGGCGGGGAGTAACGAGCAGTACTTC CASSVGLGAGSNEQYF TRBV5-1 16 TRBJ2-7 . many
TGTGCCAGCAGCCTGACCGATCTACGAGGGACACCTACACCTGAAGCTTTCTTT CASSLTDLRGTPTPEAFF TRBV5-6 18 TRBJ1-1 . few
TGCAGCGTTTTCTCGGTTTCGTCGGGCCAGTACATTCAGTACTTC CSVFSVSSGQYIQYF TRBV29-1 15 TRBJ2-4 . few
TGTGCCAGCAGCTTTGGTAGTGGGTCGGTCACTGAAGCTTTCTTT CASSFGSGSVTEAFF TRBV7-2 15 TRBJ1-1 . .
TGTGCCAGCAGTTCGCTGGGTAGCGGCCTTTACAATGAGCAGTTCTTC CASSSLGSGLYNEQFF TRBV6-5 16 TRBJ2-1 . .
TGCGCCAGCAGCCAGGATGGGATCCCCTATAATTCACCCCTCCACTTT CASSQDGIPYNSPLHF TRBV5-1 16 TRBJ1-6 . .
TGTGCCAGCAGCTTAGTTCGGACAGCGGTGGAGAGTCATCAGCCCCAGCATTTT CASSLVRTAVESHQPQHF TRBV11-2 18 TRBJ1-5 . .
TGTGCCAGCAGCCCCCAGGGGGGCTCCTACAATGAGCAGTTCTTC CASSPQGGSYNEQFF TRBV5-6 15 TRBJ2-1 . few
TGTGCCAGCAGCCAAACTCAGGAGAACAATGAGCAGTTCTTC CASSQTQENNEQFF TRBV12-3/TRBV12-4 14 TRBJ2-1 . .
TGTGCCACCAGTCCTTCGACAGGGCTTAACACCGGGGAGCTGTTTTTT CATSPSTGLNTGELFF TRBV15 16 TRBJ2-2 TRBD1 few
TGTGCCAGCAGTGGAACCGGGACAACGAACACCGGGGAGCTGTTTTTT CASSGTGTTNTGELFF TRBV6-1 16 TRBJ2-2 . .
TGTGCCAGCAGCCCCGGGGAGTCCTACAATGAGCAGTTCTTC CASSPGESYNEQFF TRBV5-4 14 TRBJ2-1 . .
TGTGCCAGCAGCTACCGGGACAGAGACTACGAGCAGTACTTC CASSYRDRDYEQYF TRBV7-2 14 TRBJ2-7 TRBD1 .
TGTGCCAGCAGCTTAGAACACATCGGAAAACTGTTTTTT CASSLEHIGKLFF TRBV7-2 13 TRBJ1-4 . few
TGCAGTGCCACCGGGGGTAGCGGGACCTCTGGGGCCAACGTCCTGACTTTC CSATGGSGTSGANVLTF TRBV20-1 17 TRBJ2-6 TRBD2 many
TGCGCCAGCAGCTCTACAGGGCGTAGCTCCTATAATTCACCCCTCCACTTT CASSSTGRSSYNSPLHF TRBV4-1 17 TRBJ1-6 . few
TGTGCCAGCAGCCCCCCGCTGAGGGAAGCCCGAGAGACCCAGTACTTC CASSPPLREARETQYF TRBV7-8 16 TRBJ2-5 . .
TGCGCCAGCAGCCATTTACAGGGAGGGACTGAAGCTTTCTTT CASSHLQGGTEAFF TRBV4-3 14 TRBJ1-1 . few
TGTGCCAGCAGTTATGGGCAGGTGAACACCGGGGAGCTGTTTTTT CASSYGQVNTGELFF TRBV6-2/TRBV6-3 15 TRBJ2-2 . .
TGCGCCAGCAGTGATATAGGGGTCGGAGAGACCCAGTACTTC CASSDIGVGETQYF TRBV10-2 14 TRBJ2-5 . few
TGTGCCAGCAGCTTTACCGCCGGGACAGCCTACAATGAGCAGTTCTTC CASSFTAGTAYNEQFF TRBV6-1 16 TRBJ2-1 TRBD1 .
TGTGCCAGCAGCCAAGATTGGTCAGAGCAGTTCTTC CASSQDWSEQFF TRBV3-1 12 TRBJ2-1 . many
TGTGCCAGCAGCTCGGGACAGGGCTTCGAAGAGACCCAGTACTTC CASSSGQGFEETQYF TRBV5-4 15 TRBJ2-5 TRBD1 few
TGTGCCAGCAGTCTTGGATGGCAGCCCCAGCATTTT CASSLGWQPQHF TRBV12-3/TRBV12-4 12 TRBJ1-5 . many
TGCGCCAGCAAGGACGGGAGAGGGCCAGATACGCAGTATTTT CASKDGRGPDTQYF TRBV5-1 14 TRBJ2-3 . .
TGCGCCAGCAGCTCGGAACCGGACACGTCATCCTACGAGCAGTACTTC CASSSEPDTSSYEQYF TRBV5-1 16 TRBJ2-7 . few
TGTGCCAGCAGCTCTAGCCCCAGCGAGCTGAGCGCAGGCTACACCTTC CASSSSPSELSAGYTF TRBV7-9 16 TRBJ1-2 . few
TGCGCCAGCAGCCAACCTACAGGGGGGAACACTGAAGCTTTCTTT CASSQPTGGNTEAFF TRBV5-1 15 TRBJ1-1 TRBD1 few
TGTGCCAGCAGTTTAGCTGAAAAACTGTTTTTT CASSLAEKLFF TRBV12-3/TRBV12-4 11 TRBJ1-4 . many
TGTGCCAGCTCATCCCACTTGGGACTAGCGGGAGGGCCCGACGAGCAGTACTTC CASSSHLGLAGGPDEQYF TRBV18 18 TRBJ2-7 TRBD2 few
TGCAGCGTTGAAGAGGGAAGGACAGGGGGAGAGCAGTACTTC CSVEEGRTGGEQYF TRBV29-1 14 TRBJ2-7 TRBD1 .
TGTGCCAGCAGTGAAGGACTAGCACGGGAGACCCAGTACTTC CASSEGLARETQYF TRBV6-1 14 TRBJ2-5 TRBD2 .
TGTGCCAGCAGCTTCTTATTCAATGAGCAGTTCTTC CASSFLFNEQFF TRBV7-9 12 TRBJ2-1 . .
TGTGCCAGCAGTTCACAGCCCCCGGGACAGGGCAATGGCTACACCTTC CASSSQPPGQGNGYTF TRBV12-3/TRBV12-4 16 TRBJ1-2 TRBD1 few
TGCAGTGCTCCTACTATCGAGACAGGGAGAGGAGAGCAGTACTTC CSAPTIETGRGEQYF TRBV20-1 15 TRBJ2-7 TRBD1 .
TGCGCCAGCAGCGCGGGGGTCACGATATCCTACGAGCAGTACTTC CASSAGVTISYEQYF TRBV4-1 15 TRBJ2-7 TRBD2 .
TGCAGCTACCGGGACAGGGGCCGCGTCGGCTACACCTTC CSYRDRGRVGYTF TRBV29-1 13 TRBJ1-2 TRBD1 .